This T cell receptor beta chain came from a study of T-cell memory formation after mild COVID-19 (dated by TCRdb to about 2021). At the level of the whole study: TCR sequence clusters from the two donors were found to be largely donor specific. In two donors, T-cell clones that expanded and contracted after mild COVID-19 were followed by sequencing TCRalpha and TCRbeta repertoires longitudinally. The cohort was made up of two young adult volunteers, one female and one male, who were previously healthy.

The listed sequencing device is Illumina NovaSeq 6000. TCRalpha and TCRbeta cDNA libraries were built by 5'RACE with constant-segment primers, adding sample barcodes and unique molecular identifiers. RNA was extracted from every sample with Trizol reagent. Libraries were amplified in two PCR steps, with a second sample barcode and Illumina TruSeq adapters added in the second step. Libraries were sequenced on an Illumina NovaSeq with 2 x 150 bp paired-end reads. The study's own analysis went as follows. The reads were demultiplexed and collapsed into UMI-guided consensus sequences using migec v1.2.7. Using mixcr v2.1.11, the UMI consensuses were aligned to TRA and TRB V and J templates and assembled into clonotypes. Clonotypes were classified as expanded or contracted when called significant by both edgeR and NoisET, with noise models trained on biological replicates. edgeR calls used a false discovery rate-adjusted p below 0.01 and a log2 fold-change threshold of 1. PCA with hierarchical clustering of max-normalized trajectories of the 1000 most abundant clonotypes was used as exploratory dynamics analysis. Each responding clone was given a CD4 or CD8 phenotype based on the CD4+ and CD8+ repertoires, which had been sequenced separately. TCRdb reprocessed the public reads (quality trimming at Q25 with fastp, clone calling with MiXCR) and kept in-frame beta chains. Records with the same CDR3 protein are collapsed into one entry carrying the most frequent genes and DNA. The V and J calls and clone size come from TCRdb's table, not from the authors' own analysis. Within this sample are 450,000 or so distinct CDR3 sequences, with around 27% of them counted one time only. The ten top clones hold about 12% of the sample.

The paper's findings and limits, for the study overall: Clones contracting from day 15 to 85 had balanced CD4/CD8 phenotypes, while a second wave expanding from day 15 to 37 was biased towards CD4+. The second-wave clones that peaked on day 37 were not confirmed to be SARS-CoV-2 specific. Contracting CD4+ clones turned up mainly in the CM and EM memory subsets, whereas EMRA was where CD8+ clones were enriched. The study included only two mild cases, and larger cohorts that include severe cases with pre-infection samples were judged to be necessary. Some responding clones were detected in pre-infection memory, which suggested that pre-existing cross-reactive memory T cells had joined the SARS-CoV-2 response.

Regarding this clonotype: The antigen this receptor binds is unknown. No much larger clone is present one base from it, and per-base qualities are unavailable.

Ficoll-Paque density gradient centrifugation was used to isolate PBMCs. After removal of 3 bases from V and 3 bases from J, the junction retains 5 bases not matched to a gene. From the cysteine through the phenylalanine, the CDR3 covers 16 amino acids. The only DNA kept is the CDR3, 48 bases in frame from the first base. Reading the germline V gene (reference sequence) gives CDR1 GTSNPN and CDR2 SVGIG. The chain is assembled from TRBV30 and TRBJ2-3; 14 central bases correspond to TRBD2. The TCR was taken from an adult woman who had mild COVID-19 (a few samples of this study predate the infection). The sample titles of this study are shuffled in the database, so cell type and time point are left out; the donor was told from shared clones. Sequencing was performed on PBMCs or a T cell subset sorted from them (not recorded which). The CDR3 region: CAWSGTSGSVTDTQYF. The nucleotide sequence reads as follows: TGTGCCTGGAGCGGGACTAGCGGGAGTGTAACAGATACGCAGTATTTT.